These T cell receptor beta chains were read from a single sample in a study of shared clonotypes between healthy human individuals. Profiling relied on immunoSEQ multiplex PCR, and the TCRdb table lists in-frame clones only, not all of them. This sample has about 1.1 million clones, with about four fifths found just once. What was sequenced was memory CD4+ T cells from PBMCs. The receptor set was obtained from a man between 18 and 35 years old in good health. Some clones in this sample may be carry-over from other donors' samples. The CDR3 runs from the conserved cysteine through the conserved F or W. D genes are given only for firm matches. Clone size is stated in some rows and not others, as once, few, many or a class when expanded.

>TRBV5-1|-|-|TRBJ2-7
CASSTGGRSIVYEQYF
TGCGCCAGCAGCACAGGTGGGCGGTCCATAGTCTACGAGCAGTACTTC
>TRBV15|-|-|TRBJ1-1
CATSKKRVDTEAFF
TGTGCCACCAGCAAAAAAAGGGTGGACACTGAAGCTTTCTTT
>TRBV10-3|-|-|TRBJ2-1
CAISIGETDNEQFF
TGTGCCATCTCCATCGGGGAGACGGACAATGAGCAGTTCTTC
>TRBV12-5|-|TRBD2|TRBJ2-1
CASGLGWTSGTQLFF
TGTGCTAGTGGTTTGGGCTGGACTAGCGGGACCCAGCTGTTCTTC
>TRBV7-2|-|TRBD1|TRBJ1-2
CASQRDRGPYGYTF
TGTGCCAGCCAGCGGGACAGGGGGCCCTATGGCTACACCTTC
>TRBV12-5|-|-|TRBJ2-7
CASSESGSRSPYEQYF
TGTGCTAGTAGTGAATCGGGGTCTCGTTCTCCTTACGAGCAGTACTTC
>TRBV5-4|-|TRBD2|TRBJ2-3
CASSRGTSGRSDTQYF
TGTGCCAGCAGCAGGGGGACTAGCGGGAGGTCAGATACGCAGTATTTT
>TRBV7-8|-|TRBD2|TRBJ2-7
CASSLGLGSYEQYF
TGTGCCAGCAGCCTAGGACTAGGCTCCTACGAGCAGTACTTC
>TRBV7-2|once|-|TRBJ1-5
CASSLQMNQPQHF
TGTGCCAGCAGCTTACAGATGAATCAGCCCCAGCATTTT
>TRBV25-1|-|-|TRBJ2-1
CASSPDRRQFF
TGTGCCAGCAGCCCGGACAGACGGCAGTTCTTC
>TRBV14|-|-|TRBJ2-1
CASSHSAGANEQFF
TGTGCCAGCAGCCATTCTGCAGGGGCCAATGAGCAGTTCTTC
>TRBV6-6|-|-|TRBJ1-3
CASSLKGRSGNTIYF
TGTGCCAGCAGCCTCAAAGGACGCTCTGGAAACACCATATATTTT
>TRBV19|few|-|TRBJ2-1
CASSALGHWGSYNEQFF
TGTGCCAGTAGTGCCCTCGGTCATTGGGGCTCCTACAATGAGCAGTTCTTC
>TRBV19|-|-|TRBJ1-2
CASRGTDNNYGYTF
TGTGCCAGTAGGGGGACGGACAATAACTATGGCTACACCTTC
>TRBV5-1|-|TRBD2|TRBJ2-5
CASSRGLPSAKYQETQYF
TGCGCCAGCAGCCGGGGACTACCATCAGCAAAGTACCAAGAGACCCAGTACTTC
>TRBV28|-|-|TRBJ2-3
CASMTGAAFEADTQYF
TGTGCCAGCATGACCGGGGCGGCGTTTGAGGCAGATACGCAGTATTTT
>TRBV5-1|-|-|TRBJ1-1
CASSLVTMNTEAFF
TGCGCCAGCAGCTTGGTAACGATGAACACTGAAGCTTTCTTT
>TRBV28|-|-|TRBJ1-1
CASSLDTRAAFF
TGTGCCAGCAGTTTAGACACGAGGGCCGCTTTCTTT
>TRBV28|-|-|TRBJ2-5
CASSARGTAEETQYF
TGTGCCAGCAGTGCCCGGGGGACAGCCGAAGAGACCCAGTACTTC
>TRBV28|many|-|TRBJ1-5
CASSPADSHYQPQHF
TGTGCCAGCAGTCCGGCCGACTCACACTATCAGCCCCAGCATTTT
>TRBV5-1|-|-|TRBJ2-3
CASSSGGTSTDTQYF
TGCGCCAGCAGCTCCGGCGGTACGAGCACAGATACGCAGTATTTT
>TRBV6-1|-|-|TRBJ1-1
CASSEGQGAEAFF
TGTGCCAGCAGTGAAGGGCAGGGCGCTGAAGCTTTCTTT
>TRBV6-5|-|TRBD1|TRBJ2-7
CASSWDRLSEQYF
TGTGCCAGCAGTTGGGACAGGTTGAGCGAGCAGTACTTC
>TRBV7-8|-|-|TRBJ2-3
CASSSIGPDTQYF
TGTGCCAGCAGCTCAATCGGCCCAGATACGCAGTATTTT
>TRBV5-1|few|-|TRBJ2-3
CASSPAQGTDTQYF
TGCGCCAGCAGCCCGGCCCAGGGCACAGATACGCAGTATTTT
>TRBV30|-|-|TRBJ2-7
CAWSDKGEQYF
TGTGCCTGGAGCGATAAGGGAGAGCAGTACTTC
>TRBV5-6|-|TRBD1|TRBJ2-4
CASSSGTGNGGNIQYF
TGTGCCAGCAGTTCTGGGACAGGCAATGGGGGAAACATTCAGTACTTC
>TRBV28|-|TRBD1|TRBJ1-2
CASRTTGDYGYTF
TGTGCCAGCAGAACTACAGGGGACTATGGCTACACCTTC
>TRBV2|once|TRBD2|TRBJ2-1
CASIRLAGSYNEQFF
TGTGCCAGCATAAGACTAGCGGGTTCTTACAATGAGCAGTTCTTC
>TRBV27|-|-|TRBJ1-6
CASSLGAEGFSPLHF
TGTGCCAGCAGTTTAGGGGCCGAGGGATTTTCACCCCTCCACTTT
>TRBV7-9|-|TRBD2|TRBJ2-1
CASSLAGGNEQFF
TGTGCCAGCAGCTTAGCGGGGGGGAATGAGCAGTTCTTC
>TRBV5-4|-|-|TRBJ1-1
CASSSPGLPLNTEAFF
TGTGCCAGCAGCTCGCCGGGCCTCCCTTTAAACACTGAAGCTTTCTTT
>TRBV5-1|few|-|TRBJ2-3
CASRLVGEDTQYF
TGCGCCAGCAGGTTGGTCGGGGAGGATACGCAGTATTTT
>TRBV30|-|TRBD1|TRBJ2-7
CAWSVQGSMYEQYF
TGTGCCTGGAGTGTACAGGGGAGTATGTACGAGCAGTACTTC
>TRBV19|-|-|TRBJ1-5
CASSIASRNNQPQHF
TGTGCCAGTAGTATAGCTTCCAGGAACAATCAGCCCCAGCATTTT
>TRBV5-1|few|-|TRBJ1-4
CASRRTTNEKLFF
TGCGCCAGCAGGCGGACAACTAATGAAAAACTGTTTTTT
>TRBV28|-|-|TRBJ2-7
CASFTSLLMSSYEQYF
TGTGCCAGCTTTACAAGCCTGCTGATGAGCTCCTACGAGCAGTACTTC
>TRBV30|-|TRBD1|TRBJ2-3
CAWNRDRGADTQYF
TGTGCCTGGAACCGGGACAGGGGGGCAGATACGCAGTATTTT
>TRBV5-4|-|TRBD2|TRBJ2-1
CASSLSGNPRNEQFF
TGTGCCAGCAGCTTGAGCGGGAACCCCCGGAATGAGCAGTTCTTC
>TRBV11-2|-|TRBD1|TRBJ2-7
CASSFPRPTGQVGYEQYF
TGTGCCAGCAGCTTCCCTAGGCCGACCGGACAGGTGGGCTACGAGCAGTACTTC
>TRBV5-1|-|-|TRBJ2-5
CASSRDGNQETQYF
TGCGCCAGCAGCAGGGACGGTAACCAAGAGACCCAGTACTTC